This TCR beta chain was sequenced in a study of blood T cell repertoires in COVID-19. Study summary: Samples of COVID-19 (acute and convalescent) were obtained from the United States, Italy and Spain. The analysed material was cDNA or gDNA that came from T cells, B-cell-depleted T cells, or PBMCs.

Authors' data handling: Reference gene primer amplification yielded estimated nucleated cell counts. The method was immunoSEQ multiplex PCR; TCRdb's version includes in-frame clones alone and lacks a portion of them. That table supplies the V and J calls and clone size; D and trimming were determined from the DNA. Of about 230,000 clones in the sample, approximately 83% were seen once. The V gene end was trimmed by 7 bases and the J gene end by 2 bases; junction bases not matched to a gene: 11. Germline loops: CDR1 MNHEY, CDR2 SMNVEV (reference sequence). The CDR3 totals 16 residues. The source material was peripheral blood. The source is a man in his forties with acute or convalescent COVID-19. The V call is TRBV27, the J call TRBJ2-5, with 9 positions matching TRBD2. CDR3 in amino acids: CASNLRGTSLQETQYF. In DNA, the CDR3 is TGTGCCAGCAACCTGAGGGGGACTAGCTTACAAGAGACCCAGTACTTC.